This entry lists 14 T cell receptor beta chains sequenced from one sample in a study of blood T cell repertoires in COVID-19 (dated by TCRdb to about 2020). The method behind the library was the immunoSEQ multiplex PCR assay. TCRdb mirrors the immuneACCESS table, restricted to in-frame sequences. Some clones are absent from its copies; in checked studies, under half trace to an unresolved V gene, and the reason for the others is unknown. The sample table holds some 340,000 clones, of which around 83% were seen once. The biggest ten clones account for around 3% of the sample. The specimen sequenced was peripheral blood. The receptors were gathered from a man in his thirties or forties with active or convalescent COVID-19.

This clone occurred a few times. J is TRBJ2-7 and V is TRBV2, with 12 bases aligning to TRBD2. The germline CDR1 and CDR2 sequences are SNHLY and FYNNEI. V shed 8 bases, J shed 6 bases, and the junction held 5 bases outside the gene matches. The CDR3 totals 13 residues. The DNA of the CDR3 is TGTGCCAGCTGGCTAGCGGGGGGGAGCGAGCAGTACTTC. Translation gives CASWLAGGSEQYF.

CDR3 DNA sequence: TGCAGCGTCGCACCCGGGACAGGGGGCGCGTATGGCTACACCTTC. As protein: CSVAPGTGGAYGYTF. The rearrangement uses TRBV29-1 and TRBJ1-2; 12 bases align to TRBD1. Unmatched junction bases numbered 10, after V lost 6 bases and J lost 5 bases. The CDR3 is 15 residues long. Germline V gene lookup returns CDR1 SQVTM and CDR2 ANQGSEA. The whole variable domain, remainder taken from reference TRBV29-1 and TRBJ1-2, is SAVISQKPSRDICQRGTSLTIQCQVDSQVTMMFWYRQQPGQSLTLIATANQGSEATYESGFVIDKFPISRPNLTFSTLTVSNMSPEDSSIYLCSVAPGTGGAYGYTFGSGTRLTVV.

The chain recombines TRBV6-4 with TRBJ1-1; a possible D gene is TRBD1 (6 bases). CDR1 is MRHNA and CDR2 is SNTAGT in the germline V gene. CDR3 length: 14 amino acids. V dropped 4 bases and J dropped 1 base, with 10 bases sitting between them. CDR3 DNA sequence: TGTGCCAGCAGTGCCGGCAGGGGGAACACTGAAGCTTTCTTT. Its protein product is CASSAGRGNTEAFF.

The gene calls are TRBV7-2 and TRBJ1-4, with a weak D call TRBD1 (5 bases). CDR3 length: 16 amino acids. V was cut by 5 bases and J by 0 bases, with 13 bases left in between. Per germline, CDR1 SGHTA and CDR2 FQGNSA. The CDR3 coding sequence is TGTGCCAGCAGCACTCGGACACTTACAACTAATGAAAAACTGTTTTTT. It is translated as CASSTRTLTTNEKLFF.

The V call is TRBV4-2, the J call TRBJ2-1; TRBD2 matches at 14 bases. The CDR3 loop spans 19 amino acids. V was clipped by 3 bases and J by 1 base; unmatched bases: 8. The germline V gene has CDR1 LGHNA and CDR2 YNFKEQ. The CDR3 here is CASSQGLAGEFGSYNEQFF. The CDR3 DNA follows: TGTGCCAGCAGCCAGGGACTAGCGGGAGAATTTGGTTCCTACAATGAGCAGTTCTTC.

The V and J genes are TRBV7-2 and TRBJ2-1; D is possibly TRBD2 (7 bases). This CDR3 is 15 amino acids long. V lost 3 bases and J 4 bases, leaving 13 bases between the germline ends. Germline V gene lookup returns CDR1 SGHTA and CDR2 FQGNSA. The CDR3: CASSLGGGSYNEQFF. CDR3 sequence (DNA): TGTGCCAGCAGCTTGGGGGGGGGCTCGTACAATGAGCAGTTCTTC.

The rearrangement joins TRBV11-2 to TRBJ2-4, with unresolved D. V was cut by 7 bases and J by 0 bases, with 7 bases left in between. Germline V gene lookup returns CDR1 SGHAT and CDR2 FQNNGV. The CDR3 is made up of 13 amino acids. CDR3 bases: TGTGCCAGCACTCTCCGAGCCAAAAACATTCAGTACTTC. It encodes CASTLRAKNIQYF.

The chain carries TRBV28 and TRBJ2-7, with a weak D call TRBD2 (5 bases). This CDR3 region has 12 residues. Germline V gives CDR1 MDHEN, CDR2 SYDVKM. V was cut by 5 bases and J by 4 bases, with 9 bases left in between. The CDR3 loop is CASSGLAYEQYF. The CDR3 nucleotides are TGTGCCAGCAGTGGACTGGCATACGAGCAGTACTTC.

The chain couples TRBV30 to TRBJ1-5; tentative D call: TRBD1 (6 bases). Germline assignment: CDR1 GTSNPN and CDR2 SVGIG (reference sequence). CDR3 size: 14 residues. V was trimmed by 0 bases and J by 2 bases, leaving 8 bases between them. The CDR3 nucleotides read TGTGCCTGGAGTGTACCAGGGGGCAATCAGCCCCAGCATTTT. This encodes CAWSVPGGNQPQHF.

The CDR3 DNA is TGTGCCAGCACCGGGAGTTGGGGCCACACTGAAGCTTTCTTT. It translates to CASTGSWGHTEAFF. The genes are TRBV9 and TRBJ1-1, with D possibly being TRBD1 (5 bases). This CDR3 is 14 amino acids long. Germline loops: CDR1 SGDLS, CDR2 YYNGEE. V lost 6 bases to trimming and J lost 3 bases, with 15 bases between them.

The chain uses TRBV29-1 and TRBJ1-1; D uncertain. V was trimmed by 4 bases and J by 6 bases, leaving 6 bases between them. CDR1 is SQVTM and CDR2 is ANQGSEA in the germline V gene. The CDR3 has 10 residues. The CDR3 loop is CSVGLSEAFF. The CDR3, as DNA: TGCAGCGTTGGACTTTCTGAAGCTTTCTTT.

The CDR3 is CASSLSWHTGELFF. In DNA form, the CDR3 reads TGTGCCAGCAGTTTATCGTGGCACACCGGGGAGCTGTTTTTT. This chain uses TRBV27 with TRBJ2-2; no reliable D call. The CDR3 has 14 amino acids. V lost 0 bases to trimming and J lost 3 bases, with 5 bases between them. Germline CDR1 and CDR2: MNHEY and SMNVEV (reference sequence).

The chain employs TRBV11-3 and TRBJ2-1, with TRBD2 matching 16 bases. V dropped 5 bases and J dropped 8; count of bases not matched to a gene: 9. The CDR3 is 17 residues long. Per the germline V gene, CDR1 is SGHNT and CDR2 is YENEEA. In DNA, the CDR3 is TGTGCCAGCAGCCAGGGACTAGCGGGAGGGTCAGCTGATGAGCAGTTCTTC. Translation gives CASSQGLAGGSADEQFF.

The chain carries TRBV5-1 and TRBJ1-2; tentatively, D is TRBD1 (6 bases). In germline, CDR1 is SGHRS, CDR2 YFSETQ. V was clipped by 0 bases and J by 3 bases, with 12 bases between them. This CDR3 has 15 amino acids. The CDR3: CASSLVMGADYGYTF. The CDR3 nucleotides are TGCGCCAGCAGCTTGGTGATGGGGGCTGACTATGGCTACACCTTC.